This TCR beta chain derives from a study of T-cell reconstitution after alpha-beta-depleted transplantation in children. With regard to this clonotype: Antigen specificity is unknown.

The V end was cut by 8 bases, the J end by 3 bases, with 18 bases between. The CDR3 extends over 15 amino acids. Study-wide findings and caveats: Alpha-beta T cells present about two months after transplant were reported to originate from several hundred expanded graft clones. Once a year had passed after transplant, T-cell counts and diversity came mostly from newly produced T cells. Several patients had high TCRbeta diversity at day 60; it came from surviving recipient T cells and thymic progenitors.

Preparing the TCRbeta library involved the use of unique molecular identifiers. One entry per CDR3 protein, called by TCRdb with MiXCR from the PCR reads. The data show about 610,000 distinct CDR3 sequences, 25% to 30% seen once. J is TRBJ2-3 and V is TRBV12-3 or TRBV12-4, with D tentatively TRBD1 (5 bases). The starting material was PBMCs, obtained before TCRalphabeta/CD19-depleted stem cell transplant. The TCR was taken from a boy under three years old with Wiskott-Aldrich syndrome, due to receive a stem cell transplant. The CDR3 nucleotides are TGTGCCAGCGCCCTCGACGCAAGGGGAACAGATACGCAGTATTTT. This translates into CASALDARGTDTQYF.